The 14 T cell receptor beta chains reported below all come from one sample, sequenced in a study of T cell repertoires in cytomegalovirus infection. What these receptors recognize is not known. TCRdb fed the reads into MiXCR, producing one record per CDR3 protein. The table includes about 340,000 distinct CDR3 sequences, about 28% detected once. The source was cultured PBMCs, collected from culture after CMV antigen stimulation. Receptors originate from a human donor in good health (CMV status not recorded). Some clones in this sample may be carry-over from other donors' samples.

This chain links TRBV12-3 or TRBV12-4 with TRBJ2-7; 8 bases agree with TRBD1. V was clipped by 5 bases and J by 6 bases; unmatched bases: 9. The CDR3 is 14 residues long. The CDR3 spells CASSPWTGSPEQYF. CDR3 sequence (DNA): TGTGCCAGCAGTCCATGGACAGGGTCCCCCGAGCAGTACTTC.

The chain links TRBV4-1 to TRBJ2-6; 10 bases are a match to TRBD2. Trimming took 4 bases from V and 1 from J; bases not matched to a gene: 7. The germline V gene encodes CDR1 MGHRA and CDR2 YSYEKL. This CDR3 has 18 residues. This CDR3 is CASSRTSGDISGANVLTF. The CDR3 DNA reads TGCGCCAGCAGCCGGACTAGCGGAGATATATCTGGGGCCAACGTCCTGACTTTC.

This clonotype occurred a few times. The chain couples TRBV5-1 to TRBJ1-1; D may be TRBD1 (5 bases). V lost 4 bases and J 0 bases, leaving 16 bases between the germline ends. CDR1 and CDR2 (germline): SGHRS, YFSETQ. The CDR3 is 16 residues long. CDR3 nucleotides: TGCGCCAGCAGCCCGAGAGGACGGGGACTGAACACTGAAGCTTTCTTT. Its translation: CASSPRGRGLNTEAFF.

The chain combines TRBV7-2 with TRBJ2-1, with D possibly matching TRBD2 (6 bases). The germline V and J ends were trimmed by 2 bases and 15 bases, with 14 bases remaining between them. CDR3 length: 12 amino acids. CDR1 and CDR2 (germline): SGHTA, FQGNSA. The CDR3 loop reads CASSLTRLDRFF. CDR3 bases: TGTGCCAGCAGCTTAACCCGACTAGATCGGTTCTTC.

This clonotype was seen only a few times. CDR3 nucleotide sequence: TGTGCCAGCAGGGGGGGTGGGACAGATACGCAGTATTTT. Its translation: CASRGGGTDTQYF. The J gene is TRBJ2-3, the V gene TRBV12-3 or TRBV12-4; D is perhaps TRBD2 (6 bases). CDR3 size: 13 residues. Trimming took 6 bases from V and 3 from J, leaving 10 bases between them.

The CDR3 here is CASSSSSGAGTDTQYF. The CDR3 coding sequence is TGTGCCAGCAGCTCCTCTAGCGGCGCGGGCACAGATACGCAGTATTTT. This sequence joins TRBV7-2 and TRBJ2-3; 7 nucleotides agree with TRBD2. The CDR3 has 16 amino acids. Germline V gene lookup returns CDR1 SGHTA and CDR2 FQGNSA. V trimming: 4 bases; J trimming: 1 base; junction bases outside the gene matches: 8.

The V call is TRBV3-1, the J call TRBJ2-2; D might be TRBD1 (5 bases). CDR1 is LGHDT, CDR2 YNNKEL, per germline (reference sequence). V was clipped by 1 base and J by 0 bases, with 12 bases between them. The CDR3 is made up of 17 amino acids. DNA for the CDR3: TGTGCCAGCAGCCAAGGTCTCGGCAGGGCGAACACCGGGGAGCTGTTTTTT. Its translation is CASSQGLGRANTGELFF. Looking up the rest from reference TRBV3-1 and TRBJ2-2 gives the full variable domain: DTAVSQTPKYLVTQMGNDKSIKCEQNLGHDTMYWYKQDSKKFLKIMFSYNNKELIINETVPNRFSPKSPDKAHLNLHINSLELGDSAVYFCASSQGLGRANTGELFFGEGSRLTVL.

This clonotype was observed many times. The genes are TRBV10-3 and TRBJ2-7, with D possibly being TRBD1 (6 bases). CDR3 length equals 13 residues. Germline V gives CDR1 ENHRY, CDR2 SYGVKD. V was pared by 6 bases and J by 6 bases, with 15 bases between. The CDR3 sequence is CAIRLGARGEQYF. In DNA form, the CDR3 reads TGTGCCATCAGACTGGGGGCGAGGGGCGAGCAGTACTTC.

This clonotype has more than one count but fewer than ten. The CDR3 DNA follows: TGCAGCGCCCAAGGGGTGAACACTGAAGCTTTCTTT. This encodes CSAQGVNTEAFF. This sequence joins TRBV29-1 and TRBJ1-1, with D perhaps matching TRBD1 (5 bases). Per germline, CDR1 SQVTM and CDR2 ANQGSEA. This CDR3 is 12 amino acids long. With 7 bases removed from V and 0 bases from J, the gap between germline ends came to 9 bases.

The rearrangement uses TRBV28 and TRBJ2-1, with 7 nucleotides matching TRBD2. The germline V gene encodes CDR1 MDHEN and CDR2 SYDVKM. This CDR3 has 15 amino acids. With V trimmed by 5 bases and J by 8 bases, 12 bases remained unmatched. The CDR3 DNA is TGTGCCAGCAGTACCCTAGCGGCCTCTGGCGATGAGCAGTTCTTC. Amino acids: CASSTLAASGDEQFF.

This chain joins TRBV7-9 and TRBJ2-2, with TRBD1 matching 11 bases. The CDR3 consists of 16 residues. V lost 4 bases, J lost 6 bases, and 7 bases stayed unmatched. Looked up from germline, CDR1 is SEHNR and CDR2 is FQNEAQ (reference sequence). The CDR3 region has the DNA TGTGCCAGCAGCTCCACCCGGACAGGGGGCCCCGGGGAGCTGTTTTTT. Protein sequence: CASSSTRTGGPGELFF.

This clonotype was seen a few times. For the CDR3, the DNA is TGTGCCAGCAGCCCAATGGGGGCGGTGGCTGAAGCTTTCTTT. As protein: CASSPMGAVAEAFF. V and J are TRBV6-5 and TRBJ1-1; TRBD1 is a possible D gene (6 bases). Germline-derived CDR1 and CDR2 are MNHEY and SVGAGI. The V and J ends lost 6 bases and 6 bases respectively, with 17 bases between them. The length of the CDR3 is 14 residues.

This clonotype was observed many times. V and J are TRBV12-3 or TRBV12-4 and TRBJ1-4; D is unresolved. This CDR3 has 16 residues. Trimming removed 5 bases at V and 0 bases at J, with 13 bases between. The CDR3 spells CASSPADPTTNEKLFF. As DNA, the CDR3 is TGTGCCAGCAGTCCAGCCGACCCAACAACTAATGAAAAACTGTTTTTT.

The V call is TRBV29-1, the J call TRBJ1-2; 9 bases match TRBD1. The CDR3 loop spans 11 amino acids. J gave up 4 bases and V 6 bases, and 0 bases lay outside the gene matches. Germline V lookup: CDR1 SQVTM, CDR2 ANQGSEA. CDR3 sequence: CSVGQGYGYTF. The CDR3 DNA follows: TGCAGCGTGGGACAGGGCTATGGCTACACCTTC. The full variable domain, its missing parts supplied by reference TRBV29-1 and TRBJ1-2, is SAVISQKPSRDICQRGTSLTIQCQVDSQVTMMFWYRQQPGQSLTLIATANQGSEATYESGFVIDKFPISRPNLTFSTLTVSNMSPEDSSIYLCSVGQGYGYTFGSGTRLTVV.